These T cell receptor beta chains were read from a single sample in a study of early T cells in non-severe SARS-CoV-2 infection. In TCRdb, the 5' RACE reads were re-called with MiXCR into one record per CDR3 protein. The table lists 70,000 to 85,000 distinct CDR3 sequences, about 12% of them singletons, with under 3% in the top ten. Sequences were obtained from whole blood. Every receptor here comes from an adult who was a healthcare worker with PCR-confirmed SARS-CoV-2 infection or an uninfected control (not recorded which). Both conserved end residues are part of each CDR3. The order of the fields is CDR3 length, V gene, clone size, D gene, J gene, CDR3 protein, CDR3 DNA. D genes are given only for firm matches. Clone size, where shown, is once, few, many, or a class for clones that have expanded.

>15|TRBV12-3/TRBV12-4|many|TRBD1|TRBJ2-1
CASSQLPTGAAPQFF
TGTGCCAGCAGTCAACTTCCCACAGGGGCCGCCCCCCAGTTCTTC
>11|TRBV20-1|NA|NA|TRBJ2-7
CSATPGKGQYF
TGCAGTGCCACTCCTGGGAAAGGACAGTACTTC
>16|TRBV2|many|TRBD2|TRBJ2-7
CASRAFYGTSGSEQYF
TGTGCCAGCAGAGCTTTTTACGGGACTAGCGGGAGCGAGCAGTACTTC
>17|TRBV4-1|NA|TRBD1|TRBJ1-2
CASSQDGQGAQNYGYTF
TGCGCCAGCAGCCAAGATGGACAGGGGGCGCAAAACTATGGCTACACCTTC
>13|TRBV3-1|few|NA|TRBJ1-2
CASSPLGADGYTF
TGTGCCAGCAGCCCCCTCGGGGCCGACGGCTACACCTTC
>14|TRBV18|NA|NA|TRBJ2-3
CASSPGTQADTQYF
TGTGCCAGCTCACCCGGGACGCAAGCAGATACGCAGTATTTT
>12|TRBV19|few|NA|TRBJ2-3
CASTQSADTQYF
TGTGCCAGTACTCAATCGGCAGATACGCAGTATTTT
>15|TRBV11-3|many|NA|TRBJ1-3
CASSFQGYSGNTIYF
TGTGCCAGCAGCTTTCAGGGCTACTCTGGAAACACCATATATTTT
>15|TRBV3-1|NA|NA|TRBJ2-1
CASSQDGSGVTEQFF
TGTGCCAGCAGCCAAGACGGGTCGGGAGTTACTGAGCAGTTCTTC
>13|TRBV30|NA|NA|TRBJ2-4
CAWNSAGKNIQYF
TGTGCCTGGAACAGTGCCGGGAAAAACATTCAGTACTTC
>11|TRBV7-8|NA|NA|TRBJ1-1
CASSMQSEAFF
TGTGCCAGCAGCATGCAGTCTGAAGCTTTCTTT
>13|TRBV10-3|few|NA|TRBJ2-2
CATAGSDTGELFF
TGTGCCACCGCCGGGAGTGACACCGGGGAGCTGTTTTTT
>15|TRBV27|many|TRBD1|TRBJ1-6
CASRTRQGWNSPLHF
TGTGCCAGCAGAACAAGACAGGGGTGGAATTCACCCCTCCACTTT
>13|TRBV20-1|NA|TRBD1|TRBJ2-5
CRLGTGLQETQYF
TGCCGCCTAGGGACAGGACTACAAGAGACCCAGTACTTC
>16|TRBV7-6|NA|TRBD2|TRBJ2-1
CASSLASGGVYNEQFF
TGTGCCAGCAGCTTAGCGTCGGGAGGGGTCTACAATGAGCAGTTCTTC
>14|TRBV5-6|NA|TRBD1|TRBJ1-1
CASSPDRRNTEAFF
TGTGCCAGCAGCCCGGACAGGAGGAACACTGAAGCTTTCTTT
>15|TRBV12-3/TRBV12-4|many|NA|TRBJ2-7
CASTLKGGSSGEQYF
TGTGCCAGCACCCTCAAGGGGGGATCCTCTGGGGAGCAGTACTTC
>13|TRBV29-1|NA|TRBD2|TRBJ2-3
CSVLLAGLDTQYF
TGCAGCGTCTTACTAGCGGGGCTAGATACGCAGTATTTT
>14|TRBV28|many|NA|TRBJ1-2
CASSLSGGMNGYTF
TGTGCCAGCAGTTTGTCGGGGGGCATGAATGGCTACACCTTC
>15|TRBV7-8|NA|TRBD1|TRBJ1-6
CASSSDRGLGSPLHF
TGTGCCAGCAGCTCGGACAGGGGGCTGGGTTCACCCCTCCACTTT
>14|TRBV7-3|many|NA|TRBJ2-7
CASSLDAASYEQYF
TGTGCCAGCAGTCTGGACGCAGCCTCCTACGAGCAGTACTTC
>15|TRBV3-1|few|TRBD1|TRBJ2-7
CASSTALTGVYEQYF
TGTGCCAGCAGTACGGCACTGACAGGGGTCTACGAGCAGTACTTC
>13|TRBV3-1|many|NA|TRBJ1-6
CASRWSYNSPLHF
TGTGCCAGCCGTTGGTCCTATAATTCACCCCTCCACTTT
>15|TRBV6-5|few|TRBD2|TRBJ2-3
CASSYRGRSTDTQYF
TGTGCCAGCAGTTACCGCGGGAGGTCCACAGATACGCAGTATTTT
>14|TRBV3-1|few|NA|TRBJ2-1
CASSQTRTRLAQFF
TGTGCCAGCAGCCAGACGCGAACTAGGTTGGCGCAGTTCTTC
>15|TRBV18|few|NA|TRBJ1-2
CASSPFQGPQYGYTF
TGTGCCAGCTCACCCTTCCAGGGGCCCCAGTATGGCTACACCTTC
>16|TRBV7-9|NA|TRBD2|TRBJ2-2
CASSYPVASGTGELFF
TGTGCCAGCAGCTACCCGGTGGCTAGCGGCACCGGGGAGCTGTTTTTT
>12|TRBV7-6|NA|NA|TRBJ2-1
CASSLGGSEQFF
TGTGCCAGCTCCCTGGGGGGATCGGAGCAGTTCTTC
>17|TRBV7-3|NA|TRBD2|TRBJ2-1
CASSFWASGRDYNEQFF
TGTGCCAGCAGCTTTTGGGCTAGCGGGAGAGATTACAATGAGCAGTTCTTC
>13|TRBV2|NA|NA|TRBJ2-7
CASRGSLGGEQYF
TGTGCCAGCAGGGGGTCCCTAGGCGGGGAGCAGTACTTC
>14|TRBV9|NA|NA|TRBJ2-7
CASSVAEGGYEQYF
TGTGCCAGCAGCGTAGCTGAAGGGGGGTACGAGCAGTACTTC
>15|TRBV3-1|many|NA|TRBJ1-1
CASSPSLEKNTEAFF
TGTGCCAGCAGCCCCTCCCTAGAGAAGAACACTGAAGCTTTCTTT
>13|TRBV6-1|NA|NA|TRBJ1-4
CASSRTWDEKLFF
TGTGCCAGCAGCCGGACCTGGGATGAAAAACTGTTTTTT
>14|TRBV12-3/TRBV12-4|NA|TRBD1|TRBJ2-7
CASSRTGGGDEQYF
TGTGCCAGCAGCCGGACAGGGGGCGGCGACGAGCAGTACTTC
>14|TRBV30|NA|NA|TRBJ1-6
CAWSRNQGHSPLHF
TGTGCCTGGAGCCGGAACCAAGGTCATTCACCCCTCCACTTT
>15|TRBV5-1|many|TRBD1|TRBJ1-3
CASSSTGFTGNTIYF
TGCGCCAGCAGCTCGACAGGGTTTACTGGAAACACCATATATTTT
>18|TRBV10-3|many|TRBD1|TRBJ1-1
CAIRPVQGLNKMNTEAFF
TGTGCCATCAGACCCGTACAGGGGCTGAACAAAATGAACACTGAAGCTTTCTTT
>8|TRBV29-1|few|NA|TRBJ2-1
CSGGEQFF
TGCAGCGGAGGTGAGCAGTTCTTC
>11|TRBV29-1|many|NA|TRBJ2-1
CSVVQNNEQFF
TGCAGCGTTGTTCAGAACAATGAGCAGTTCTTC
>13|TRBV2|NA|NA|TRBJ1-2
CASYSGTSYGYTF
TGTGCCAGCTACTCGGGGACAAGCTATGGCTACACCTTC